The clone carrying this T cell receptor (beta chain) showed up just a few times. The sample belongs to a study of T cells in Graves' hyperthyroidism and ophthalmopathy. The authors deemed Graves' hyperthyroidism stable absent ophthalmopathy progression within 18 months. CDR1 and CDR2 from the germline V gene are MNHNS and SASEGT. The CDR3 length is 15 residues. V gave up 7 bases and J gave up 4 bases; unmatched junction bases: 10. Amplified TCR beta CDR3 regions came from RNA transcripts. Primed by the HTBI set, a first-round RT-PCR was run on the TCR CDR3. TCRdb re-called the multiplex PCR reads through MiXCR, storing one row per CDR3 protein. Of 300,000 to 400,000 distinct CDR3 sequences in the sample, 21% were seen once.

V is TRBV6-1 and J is TRBJ2-5, with TRBD2 matching 9 bases. Sequences were obtained from blood. The receptor was derived from a woman aged 50 to 60 with Graves' hyperthyroidism. CDR3 nucleotide sequence: TGTGCCAGCACCCCCAGGGGACTAGCAGTAGAGACCCAGTACTTC. This gives the protein CASTPRGLAVETQYF.